This TCR beta chain appears in the sequencing data of a study of blood T cell repertoires in COVID-19. Study at large: Samples came from the United States, Italy and Spain, spanning acute and convalescent COVID-19.

This clone has just a few counts. Authors' methods: Amplifying reference gene primers gave estimates of nucleated cell counts. Sequencing was performed with immunoSEQ multiplex PCR; in TCRdb, only in-frame clones are kept and a portion is missing. That table is the source of V, J and clone size, and D and trimming were worked out from the DNA. The sample records over 150,000 clones, under 85% being singletons. Germline V gene sequence: CDR1 GTSNPN, CDR2 SVGIG (reference sequence). V was pared by 4 bases and J by 3 bases, with 13 bases between. There are 14 residues in the CDR3. The chain recombines TRBV30 with TRBJ1-5; perhaps TRBD1 as D (5 bases). Material for sequencing was peripheral blood. The TCR was taken from a woman over 75 with acute or convalescent COVID-19. The CDR3 nucleotides are TGTGCCTGGAACCCCTCAGGGATCAATCAGCCCCAGCATTTT. It translates to CAWNPSGINQPQHF.